The 10 T cell receptor beta chains below come from one sample, sequenced in a study of cytomegalovirus exposure and HLA in healthy donors. Data came from immunoSEQ multiplex PCR; TCRdb stores just in-frame clones and leaves some out. The sample contains 140,000 to 150,000 clones, just over 90% of which appear only once. Sequences were obtained from PBMCs. Every receptor here comes from a young man in good health and CMV-seronegative.

This chain connects TRBV7-9 to TRBJ2-5, with 10 bases fitting TRBD1. The CDR3 contains 15 residues. CDR1 SEHNR and CDR2 FQNEAQ come from the germline V gene (reference sequence). The V and J ends lost 4 bases and 3 bases, in that order; junction bases with no gene match: 5. The CDR3 DNA sequence: TGTGCCAGCAGCTGGGCCGGGACAGGGGAAGAGACCCAGTACTTC. Protein sequence: CASSWAGTGEETQYF.

V gene TRBV4-1 combines with J gene TRBJ2-3; 7 positions agree with TRBD1. Germline assignment: CDR1 MGHRA and CDR2 YSYEKL. Trimming at V came to 3 bases and at J to 3 bases, leaving 15 bases not matched to a gene. The CDR3 has 18 amino acids. The CDR3 coding sequence is TGCGCCAGCAGCCAGCTAACTCGAGGGACAGTAATTACAGATACGCAGTATTTT. Translating gives CASSQLTRGTVITDTQYF.

The rearrangement joins TRBV19 to TRBJ1-2, with 7 bases aligning to TRBD1. This CDR3 has 14 amino acids. Trimming took 3 bases from V and 4 from J; bases not matched to a gene: 5. Germline CDR1 and CDR2: LNHDA and SQIVND (reference sequence). CDR3 sequence: CASSIGGGLYGYTF. The CDR3 bases are TGTGCCAGTAGTATTGGAGGGGGCCTCTATGGCTACACCTTC.

The chain links TRBV5-1 to TRBJ1-5; D not resolved. V dropped 4 bases and J dropped 5 bases, with 19 bases sitting between them. Germline-derived CDR1 and CDR2 are SGHRS and YFSETQ. The CDR3 loop spans 16 amino acids. The CDR3 here is CASSPEGMGADQPQHF. The CDR3 DNA is TGCGCCAGCAGCCCAGAGGGTATGGGCGCGGATCAGCCCCAGCATTTT.

This clone has only one observation. V gene TRBV27 combines with J gene TRBJ2-3, with TRBD1 matching over 7 bases. Per the germline V gene, CDR1 is MNHEY and CDR2 is SMNVEV (reference sequence). There are 13 residues in the CDR3. With V trimmed by 7 bases and J by 10 bases, 11 bases remained unmatched. CDR3 coding DNA: TGTGCCAGCACCCCTACCCGACAGGGCGCGCAGTATTTT. Its protein product is CASTPTRQGAQYF.

CDR3 nucleotides: TGTGCCAGCAGCTTATCACAGGGGGGCTATGGCTACACCTTC. Amino acid sequence: CASSLSQGGYGYTF. The chain has TRBV7-2 and TRBJ1-2; 8 bases are a match to TRBD1. Germline V gives CDR1 SGHTA, CDR2 FQGNSA. With 2 bases clipped from V and 4 bases from J, the junction kept 3 bases outside the gene matches. The CDR3 contains 14 residues.

The gene calls are TRBV7-9 and TRBJ1-2; 8 positions agree with TRBD1. V shed 5 bases, J shed 13 bases, and the junction held 12 bases outside the gene matches. The CDR3 extends over 13 amino acids. Germline V gene sequence: CDR1 SEHNR, CDR2 FQNEAQ (reference sequence). CDR3 nucleotide sequence: TGTGCCAGCAGCGGCGACGACAGGGGAGGCGGCACCTTC. This codes for CASSGDDRGGGTF.

The CDR3 DNA reads as TGTGCCAGCAGCACCCTGACAGGGACTAGGTTAGGCTACACCTTC. Protein: CASSTLTGTRLGYTF. The chain carries TRBV5-6 and TRBJ1-2; TRBD1 agrees at 7 bases. Germline loops: CDR1 SGHDT, CDR2 YYEEEE. The CDR3 runs to 15 residues. The V and J ends lost 4 bases and 8 bases, in that order; junction bases with no gene match: 14.

The chain links TRBV5-8 to TRBJ2-5; a possible D gene is TRBD1 (5 bases). CDR3 size: 14 residues. V lost 9 bases and J lost 2, with 17 bases in between. The germline V gene encodes CDR1 SGHTS and CDR2 YDEGEE. The CDR3 here is CANQRWQGQETQYF. Here the CDR3 DNA reads TGTGCCAACCAGCGTTGGCAGGGTCAAGAGACCCAGTACTTC.

The gene calls are TRBV13 and TRBJ2-3, with TRBD2 identical over 7 bases. Per germline, CDR1 PRHDT and CDR2 FYEKMQ (reference sequence). The CDR3 extends over 16 amino acids. Unmatched junction bases numbered 15, after V lost 5 bases and J lost 7 bases. The CDR3 loop reads CASSPAGGSAKNTQYF. The DNA for the CDR3 is TGTGCCAGCAGCCCAGCCGGCGGGAGTGCTAAAAATACGCAGTATTTT.